Listed here are 15 T cell receptor beta chains from one sample, sequenced in a study of T cell responses to AZD1222 COVID-19 vaccine. Libraries were prepared by immunoSEQ multiplex PCR; TCRdb keeps only in-frame clonotypes and omits some of them. The sample gives around 180,000 clones, around 94% of which show up once; roughly 1.7% is in the top ten. Here the sequenced sample was peripheral blood, taken 28 days after the second AZD1222 dose. Receptor source: an adult who received the AZD1222 COVID-19 vaccine.

V usage is TRBV28 and J usage is TRBJ1-2, with D possibly being TRBD1 (5 bases). Germline V gives CDR1 MDHEN, CDR2 SYDVKM. V was cut by 5 bases and J by 2 bases, with 15 bases left in between. The CDR3 spans 15 residues. The chain's CDR3 is CASSHHGTGNYGYTF. The CDR3 region has the DNA TGTGCCAGCAGTCACCACGGGACGGGCAACTATGGCTACACCTTC.

The CDR3 is CASRNRVGSGNTIYF. CDR3 bases: TGTGCCAGCAGAAACAGGGTTGGATCTGGAAACACCATATATTTT. The chain joins TRBV6-5 to TRBJ1-3; TRBD1 is a possible D gene (6 bases). This CDR3 has 15 amino acids. The germline gives CDR1 MNHEY, CDR2 SVGAGI. V was trimmed by 6 bases and J by 1 base, leaving 13 bases between them.

This clone was counted only a few times. The chain recombines TRBV19 with TRBJ2-2, with 7 bases lining up with TRBD2. The ends lost 10 bases at V and 0 bases at J; junction bases unmatched: 5. The CDR3 totals 14 residues. CDR1 and CDR2 (germline): LNHDA, SQIVND (reference sequence). The CDR3 protein is CATVTSPNTGELFF. CDR3 sequence (DNA): TGTGCCACCGTGACTAGCCCGAACACCGGGGAGCTGTTTTTT.

J is TRBJ2-2 and V is TRBV7-9; tentative D call: TRBD1 (5 bases). Trimming cost V 6 bases and J 4 bases, with 18 bases left between them. The CDR3 spans 16 residues. CDR1 SEHNR and CDR2 FQNEAQ come from the germline V gene (reference sequence). The CDR3 bases are TGTGCCAGCAGGCCCACCTCGACAGCGATCACCGGGGAGCTGTTTTTT. Protein product: CASRPTSTAITGELFF.

The genes are TRBV11-3 and TRBJ2-7, with 10 bases lining up with TRBD1. Looked up from germline, CDR1 is SGHNT and CDR2 is YENEEA. V trimming: 2 bases; J trimming: 6 bases; junction bases outside the gene matches: 7. The CDR3 sequence is 15 residues long. CDR3 nucleotide sequence: TGTGCCAGCAGCTTAAGGAACAGGGACAGGGGCGAGCAGTACTTC. Translating gives CASSLRNRDRGEQYF.

J is TRBJ2-2 and V is TRBV3-1 (or the pseudogene TRBV3-2); 9 nucleotides agree with TRBD1. The germline V gene has CDR1 LGHDT and CDR2 YNNKEL (reference sequence). The CDR3 runs 16 residues. V dropped 4 bases and J dropped 4; count of bases not matched to a gene: 7. As DNA, the CDR3 is TGTGCCAGCAGCCGACAAGGACAGGGGAGCACCGGGGAGCTGTTTTTT. As protein: CASSRQGQGSTGELFF.

The chain recombines TRBV30 with TRBJ2-3; D perhaps matches TRBD2 (6 bases). The germline V gene encodes CDR1 GTSNPN and CDR2 SVGIG (reference sequence). The CDR3 runs 13 residues. Deletions cut 3 bases from V and 0 bases from J, with 7 bases between. This CDR3 reads CAWSGGSTDTQYF. CDR3 bases: TGTGCCTGGAGCGGGGGTAGCACAGATACGCAGTATTTT.

The V and J genes are TRBV7-9 and TRBJ2-7; tentatively, D is TRBD2 (6 bases). The CDR3 runs to 15 residues. CDR1 and CDR2 from the germline V gene are SEHNR and FQNEAQ (reference sequence). Trimming stripped 3 bases from V and 0 bases from J, with 12 bases between. The DNA for the CDR3 is TGTGCCAGCAGCTTTAGCGGTCGGTACTCCTACGAGCAGTACTTC. Translation gives CASSFSGRYSYEQYF.

This rearrangement joins TRBV9 to TRBJ2-7, with D tentatively TRBD1 (7 bases). The CDR3 spans 14 residues. Germline V lookup: CDR1 SGDLS, CDR2 YYNGEE. With 4 bases removed from V and 4 bases from J, the gap between germline ends came to 15 bases. The CDR3 loop reads CASSLEGGQYEQYF. The DNA of the CDR3 is TGTGCCAGCAGCCTGGAGGGGGGACAGTACGAGCAGTACTTC.

The V and J genes are TRBV2 and TRBJ1-4; no firm D call. This CDR3 spans 14 amino acids. Trimming shortened V by 8 bases and J by 7 bases, and 17 bases separated the two germline ends. Germline V gene lookup returns CDR1 SNHLY and CDR2 FYNNEI. Written as DNA, the CDR3 is TGTGCCAGCGAAACGGGCCTACGGGGTGAAAAACTGTTTTTT. This sequence encodes CASETGLRGEKLFF.

The V and J genes are TRBV27 and TRBJ1-6; TRBD1 aligns across 9 bases. J lost 0 bases, V lost 0 bases, and 3 bases had no gene match. The CDR3 is made up of 18 amino acids. CDR1 and CDR2 (germline): MNHEY, SMNVEV (reference sequence). The CDR3 sequence: CASSLSGQGSSYNSPLHF. The CDR3 nucleotides read TGTGCCAGCAGTTTATCCGGACAGGGGAGCTCCTATAATTCACCCCTCCACTTT.

The rearrangement links TRBV10-2 to TRBJ1-6; the D gene is possibly TRBD1 (6 bases). In germline, CDR1 is WSHSY, CDR2 SAAADI. CDR3 size: 17 residues. The germline V and J ends were trimmed by 6 bases and 7 bases, with 22 bases remaining between them. CDR3 DNA: TGCGCCAGCAGGATCCACTTCCCGGACAGAAGGAATTCACCCCTCCACTTT. It is translated as CASRIHFPDRRNSPLHF.

This chain joins TRBV28 and TRBJ2-7; maybe TRBD2 (6 bases). The CDR3 is made up of 14 amino acids. In germline, CDR1 is MDHEN, CDR2 SYDVKM. V lost 2 bases, J lost 2 bases, and 10 bases lay in between. DNA for the CDR3: TGTGCCAGCAGTTTAGAGGGACTTCCCTACGAGCAGTACTTC. This translates into CASSLEGLPYEQYF.

The chain links TRBV18 to TRBJ2-4; no definite D call. Germline V CDR1 and CDR2: KGHSH, LQKENI. Trimming cost V 5 bases and J 1 base, with 9 bases left between them. The CDR3 runs to 14 residues. The CDR3 reads CASSFMGAKNIQYF. The CDR3 bases are TGTGCCAGCTCATTTATGGGGGCCAAAAACATTCAGTACTTC.

This clone was observed a single time. V usage is TRBV4-3 and J usage is TRBJ2-1, with 9 bases that match TRBD2. V shed 1 base, J shed 4 bases, and the junction held 5 bases outside the gene matches. CDR3 length: 16 amino acids. CDR1 LGHNA and CDR2 YSLEER come from the germline V gene. In nucleotides, the CDR3 is TGCGCCAGCAGCCAAGCTCCTAGCGGGACTTACAATGAGCAGTTCTTC. This gives the protein CASSQAPSGTYNEQFF.